The 3 T cell receptor beta chains reported below all come from one sample, sequenced in a study. TCRdb fed the 5' RACE reads into MiXCR, producing one record per CDR3 protein. In the table there are approximately 6,000 distinct CDR3 sequences, 69% of which are singletons. The sample was memory CD4+ T cells sorted from a lymph node. As to subset: memory CD4+ T cells, CD4+CD45RO+CD25-. These receptor sequences come from a female donor with breast cancer.

Comments on this clonotype: The junction shows a germline mismatch at one end, possibly a read error. The gene calls are TRBV4-1 and TRBJ2-7; 8 bases match TRBD1. This CDR3 has 15 amino acids. Germline-derived CDR1 and CDR2 are MGHRA and YSYEKL. CDR3 region: CAGSQEDRGTYEQYF. The CDR3 DNA reads TGCGCCGGCAGCCAAGAAGACAGGGGTACCTACGAGCAGTACTTC.

This clonotype was seen a handful of times. V gene TRBV12-3 or TRBV12-4 combines with J gene TRBJ2-4; D call uncertain. V dropped 0 bases and J dropped 6 bases, with 6 bases sitting between them. The CDR3 consists of 13 residues. DNA for the CDR3: TGTGCCAGCAGTTTAGCAGGGATAAACATTCAGTACTTC. Protein product: CASSLAGINIQYF.

The V gene is TRBV7-6, the J gene TRBJ2-1; D is unresolved. Germline V CDR1 and CDR2: SGHVS, FNYEAQ. The length of the CDR3 is 13 residues. V was trimmed by 1 base and J by 3 bases, leaving 4 bases between them. CDR3 amino acids: CASSLGFYNEQFF. CDR3 nucleotide sequence: TGTGCCAGCAGCTTAGGCTTCTACAATGAGCAGTTCTTC.